The 27 T cell receptor beta chains below were found in one sample sequenced in a study of shared clonotypes between healthy human individuals. Produced via immunoSEQ multiplex PCR; TCRdb's table is partial and in-frame only. Of approximately 1.4 million clones in the sample, 95% to 99% were seen once. The sequenced sample consisted of naive CD4+ T cells sorted from blood. Stated subset: CD45RA+ positively selected. The receptors here all came from a man aged 25 to 40 in good health.

The rearrangement uses TRBV5-4 and TRBJ2-7; TRBD1 matches at 7 bases. The germline CDR1 and CDR2 sequences are SGHNT and YYREEE (reference sequence). This CDR3 has 14 amino acids. The V and J ends lost 9 bases and 6 bases, in that order; junction bases with no gene match: 15. CDR3 amino acids: CATSGQLGIGEQYF. The CDR3 DNA reads TGTGCCACTTCGGGACAGCTAGGCATAGGCGAGCAGTACTTC. The whole variable domain, remainder taken from reference TRBV5-4 and TRBJ2-7, is ETGVTQSPTHLIKTRGQQVTLRCSSQSGHNTVSWYQQALGQGPQFIFQYYREEENGRGNFPPRFSGLQFPNYSSELNVNALELDDSALYLCATSGQLGIGEQYFGPGTRLTVT.

This chain links TRBV27 with TRBJ1-4; the match to TRBD1 covers 9 bases. Trimming removed 1 base from V and 8 bases from J; junction bases left unmatched: 5. Germline-derived CDR1 and CDR2 are MNHEY and SMNVEV (reference sequence). This CDR3 has 15 residues. DNA for the CDR3: TGTGCCAGCAGTTTATTAGCGGGACAGGGAGAAAAACTGTTTTTT. Protein product: CASSLLAGQGEKLFF.

The chain employs TRBV5-4 and TRBJ2-6; possible D gene TRBD1, 5 bases. V shed 6 bases and J shed 0 bases, with 10 bases lying between them. The length of the CDR3 is 15 residues. Germline V gene data show CDR1 as SGHNT and CDR2 as YYREEE (reference sequence). In DNA, the CDR3 is TGTGCCAGCAACAACAGGAACTCTGGGGCCAACGTCCTGACTTTC. This gives the protein CASNNRNSGANVLTF.

The J gene is TRBJ1-1, the V gene TRBV4-2, with D possibly TRBD1 on 6 matching bases. The CDR3 extends over 15 amino acids. V was trimmed by 5 bases and J by 1 base, leaving 14 bases between them. CDR1 is LGHNA and CDR2 is YNFKEQ in the germline V gene. The CDR3 nucleotides are TGTGCCAGCAGCTTTACCGACAGGAGGAACACTGAAGCTTTCTTT. This translates into CASSFTDRRNTEAFF.

This chain joins TRBV5-5 and TRBJ2-1, with 12 bases matching TRBD2. Germline CDR1 reads SGHKS; CDR2 reads YYEKEE (reference sequence). The CDR3 loop spans 16 amino acids. Trimming at V came to 5 bases and at J to 3 bases, leaving 6 bases not matched to a gene. The CDR3 spells CASSSSGRADYNEQFF. DNA for the CDR3: TGTGCCAGCAGTTCTAGCGGGAGGGCCGACTACAATGAGCAGTTCTTC.

The chain links TRBV6-6 to TRBJ1-1; 8 bases map to TRBD1. Looked up from germline, CDR1 is MNHNY and CDR2 is SVGAGI (reference sequence). This CDR3 spans 15 amino acids. Trimming took 4 bases from V and 6 from J; bases not matched to a gene: 10. CDR3 in amino acids: CASSSVPQGAAEAFF. CDR3 in DNA: TGTGCCAGCAGTTCCGTACCTCAGGGGGCCGCTGAAGCTTTCTTT.

The V call is TRBV19, the J call TRBJ1-5, with D maybe TRBD1 (5 bases). There are 14 residues in the CDR3. Trimming stripped 4 bases from V and 4 bases from J, with 11 bases between. CDR1 is LNHDA, CDR2 SQIVND, per germline (reference sequence). CDR3 region: CASSTRGENQPQHF. CDR3 nucleotides: TGTGCCAGTAGTACCCGGGGGGAGAATCAGCCCCAGCATTTT.

The rearrangement joins TRBV5-5 to TRBJ2-2; D remains ambiguous. V was trimmed by 2 bases and J by 0 bases, leaving 11 bases between them. Germline CDR1 SGHKS, CDR2 YYEKEE (reference sequence). The CDR3 is 16 residues long. The CDR3 region has the DNA TGTGCCAGCAGCTTTAGTACTTCACCGAACACCGGGGAGCTGTTTTTT. It translates to CASSFSTSPNTGELFF.

The genes are TRBV28 and TRBJ2-7; possibly TRBD1 or TRBD2 for D (7 bases each). The germline CDR1 and CDR2 sequences are MDHEN and SYDVKM. CDR3 length equals 14 residues. Trimming stripped 3 bases from V and 3 bases from J, with 12 bases between. The CDR3 is CASSFRGGHYEQYF. The CDR3 nucleotides are TGTGCCAGCAGTTTCAGGGGGGGGCACTACGAGCAGTACTTC. The whole variable domain, remainder taken from reference TRBV28 and TRBJ2-7, is DVKVTQSSRYLVKRTGEKVFLECVQDMDHENMFWYRQDPGLGLRLIYFSYDVKMKEKGDIPEGYSVSREKKERFSLILESASTNQTSMYLCASSFRGGHYEQYFGPGTRLTVT.

The chain joins TRBV11-2 to TRBJ2-7; perhaps TRBD2 as D (6 bases). Trimming stripped 5 bases from V and 2 bases from J, with 16 bases between. From germline, CDR1 is SGHAT and CDR2 FQNNGV. This CDR3 has 15 amino acids. Here the CDR3 reads CASSARGTAPYEQYF. The CDR3 DNA reads as TGTGCCAGCAGCGCCCGCGGGACCGCACCCTACGAGCAGTACTTC.

This clone was found once. This rearrangement joins TRBV6-5 to TRBJ2-6; TRBD1 matches at 8 bases. After removal of 6 bases from V and 3 bases from J, the junction contained 1 base not matched to a gene. This CDR3 contains 14 residues. In germline, CDR1 is MNHEY, CDR2 SVGAGI. In nucleotides, the CDR3 is TGTGCCAGCAGGACAGGGGTTGGGGCCAACGTCCTGACTTTC. This sequence encodes CASRTGVGANVLTF.

This chain links TRBV7-9 with TRBJ2-3, with D unclear. The CDR3 is 13 residues long. Per the germline V gene, CDR1 is SEHNR and CDR2 is FQNEAQ (reference sequence). The V end was cut by 1 base, the J end by 4 bases, with 6 bases between. This CDR3 reads CASSLGPADTQYF. CDR3 nucleotide sequence: TGTGCCAGCAGCTTAGGGCCAGCAGATACGCAGTATTTT.

The V and J genes are TRBV25-1 and TRBJ2-1; D may match TRBD1 or TRBD2 (5 bases each). V was shortened by 5 bases and J by 0 bases, with 11 bases between the two germline ends. Germline assignment: CDR1 MGHDK and CDR2 SYGVNS. The CDR3 runs to 15 residues. This CDR3 is CASSHSGSSYNEQFF. Here the CDR3 DNA reads TGTGCCAGCAGTCACTCAGGGAGCTCCTACAATGAGCAGTTCTTC.

The V gene is TRBV7-6, the J gene TRBJ2-1; TRBD2 matches at 13 bases. The trim removed 1 base at V and 1 base at J, leaving 7 bases unmatched. Germline CDR1 and CDR2: SGHVS and FNYEAQ. CDR3 length equals 19 residues. CDR3 sequence: CASSLGIGLAGVSYNEQFF. The CDR3 nucleotides are TGTGCCAGCAGCTTAGGGATTGGACTAGCGGGAGTATCCTACAATGAGCAGTTCTTC.

The rearrangement joins TRBV19 to TRBJ2-7; 10 nucleotides match TRBD2. V lost 1 base, J lost 4 bases, and 7 bases stayed unmatched. This CDR3 comprises 16 residues. The germline V gene has CDR1 LNHDA and CDR2 SQIVND (reference sequence). CDR3 sequence: CASSIGVSSGGYEQYF. CDR3 DNA sequence: TGTGCCAGTAGTATAGGAGTCTCTAGCGGGGGATACGAGCAGTACTTC.

The chain carries TRBV7-8 and TRBJ2-7; weak D call: TRBD1 (6 bases). The CDR3 contains 13 residues. V dropped 3 bases and J dropped 1 base, with 7 bases sitting between them. Germline loops: CDR1 SGHVS, CDR2 FQNEAQ. CDR3 bases: TGTGCCAGCAGCTTCAGGGGTTCCTACGAGCAGTACTTC. Translation gives CASSFRGSYEQYF.

The chain is built from TRBV2 and TRBJ2-1, with 9 nucleotides matching TRBD1. The CDR3 has 15 amino acids. Germline CDR1 reads SNHLY; CDR2 reads FYNNEI. Unmatched junction bases numbered 12, after V lost 8 bases and J lost 7 bases. The CDR3 region has the DNA TGTGCCAGCTTCCGATCGGGACAGGGTAGGAATGAGCAGTTCTTC. Translated: CASFRSGQGRNEQFF.

This CDR3 reads CASSFRNTGELFF. DNA of the CDR3: TGTGCCAGCAGCTTCCGGAACACCGGGGAGCTGTTTTTT. This rearrangement joins TRBV11-3 to TRBJ2-2; D ambiguous. The CDR3 has 13 residues. V dropped 3 bases and J dropped 1 base, with 3 bases sitting between them. In germline, CDR1 is SGHNT, CDR2 YENEEA.

This chain uses TRBV29-1 with TRBJ2-1, with D tentatively TRBD2 (6 bases). The CDR3 runs 11 residues. Germline-derived CDR1 and CDR2 are SQVTM and ANQGSEA. The ends were cut back, 6 bases at V and 11 bases at J, with 14 bases in the middle. CDR3 bases: TGCAGCGTCGCGACCGGGACTCAGCAGTTCTTC. It codes for CSVATGTQQFF.

The V and J genes are TRBV6-5 and TRBJ2-3; D might be TRBD1 or TRBD2, each matching 5 bases. This CDR3 has 14 amino acids. Germline V gene sequence: CDR1 MNHEY, CDR2 SVGAGI. The V and J ends lost 6 bases and 4 bases respectively, with 14 bases between them. CDR3 protein: CASRKLGAADTQYF. The CDR3 DNA follows: TGTGCCAGCAGGAAACTAGGGGCAGCAGATACGCAGTATTTT.

The V and J genes are TRBV5-4 and TRBJ2-6; no clear D. CDR1 and CDR2 (germline): SGHNT, YYREEE (reference sequence). Trimming cost V 4 bases and J 0 bases, with 5 bases left between them. This CDR3 comprises 14 residues. CDR3 nucleotides: TGTGCCAGCAGCGAACACTCTGGGGCCAACGTCCTGACTTTC. This codes for CASSEHSGANVLTF.

The V and J genes are TRBV9 and TRBJ2-5, with a tentative D call TRBD2 (5 bases). The CDR3 extends over 13 amino acids. Germline CDR1 is SGDLS and CDR2 is YYNGEE. Trimming shortened V by 4 bases and J by 5 bases, and 12 bases separated the two germline ends. CDR3 coding DNA: TGTGCCAGCAGCACGGCGGGCGGGGAGACCCAGTACTTC. Protein sequence: CASSTAGGETQYF.

The gene calls are TRBV28 and TRBJ2-1; 14 bases line up with TRBD2. The germline gives CDR1 MDHEN, CDR2 SYDVKM. CDR3 length: 16 amino acids. The V and J ends lost 4 bases and 8 bases, in that order; junction bases with no gene match: 7. The CDR3 bases are TGTGCCAGCAGTTCGACTAGCGGGAGGGCCTTGGATGAGCAGTTCTTC. This gives the protein CASSSTSGRALDEQFF.

The rearrangement joins TRBV5-4 to TRBJ1-3; possibly TRBD1 for D (6 bases). Trimming left V 4 bases short and J 3 bases short, with 14 bases between. Germline CDR1 SGHNT, CDR2 YYREEE (reference sequence). There are 15 residues in the CDR3. The CDR3 DNA reads as TGTGCCAGCAGCGAACGGACAGCTTTTGGAAACACCATATATTTT. This translates into CASSERTAFGNTIYF.

On this clone itself: Other DNA sequences in the same sample also yield this CDR3. V is TRBV5-1 and J is TRBJ2-2; D is possibly TRBD2 (5 bases). Germline V lookup: CDR1 SGHRS, CDR2 YFSETQ. This CDR3 region has 15 residues. With 0 bases removed from V and 0 bases from J, the gap between germline ends came to 6 bases. The CDR3 nucleotides read TGCGCCAGCAGCTTGGCGGGATCGAACACCGGGGAGCTGTTTTTT. Its protein is CASSLAGSNTGELFF.

The chain combines TRBV28 with TRBJ2-1; the D gene is possibly TRBD2 (6 bases). There are 13 residues in the CDR3. Trimming removed 5 bases from V and 3 bases from J, with 8 bases in between. CDR1 and CDR2 (germline): MDHEN, SYDVKM. CDR3 region: CASSGGLYNEQFF. The CDR3 region has the DNA TGTGCCAGCAGTGGGGGACTCTACAATGAGCAGTTCTTC. The whole variable domain, filled in from reference TRBV28 and TRBJ2-1, reads DVKVTQSSRYLVKRTGEKVFLECVQDMDHENMFWYRQDPGLGLRLIYFSYDVKMKEKGDIPEGYSVSREKKERFSLILESASTNQTSMYLCASSGGLYNEQFFGPGTRLTVL.

J is TRBJ2-2 and V is TRBV5-8; TRBD1 matches at 9 bases. The V gene's germline CDR1 is SGHTS and CDR2 YDEGEE. V was clipped by 4 bases and J by 6 bases; unmatched bases: 7. CDR3 size: 15 residues. The CDR3 is CASSGGTGLPGELFF. The CDR3, as DNA: TGTGCCAGCAGCGGAGGGACAGGGCTCCCCGGGGAGCTGTTTTTT.